This T cell receptor beta chain was identified in a study of cytomegalovirus exposure and HLA in healthy donors. This PCR relied on a set of 60 Vbeta primers and 13 Jbeta primers. Here immunoSEQ multiplex PCR was the method, and the copy in TCRdb shows in-frame clones only, minus some. The data contain under 95,000 clones, 79% of them singletons. The V gene's germline CDR1 is SGHRS and CDR2 YFSETQ. The CDR3 is 16 amino acids. V was clipped by 0 bases and J by 0 bases; unmatched bases: 2. The receptor was derived from a woman aged 40-49 years in good health and CMV-seropositive. The chain is built from TRBV5-1 and TRBJ2-1; 8 bases fit TRBD2. Input material: PBMCs. CDR3 sequence (DNA): TGCGCCAGCAGCTTGGGCAGCGGGAGCTCCTACAATGAGCAGTTCTTC. As protein: CASSLGSGSSYNEQFF.